This TCR beta chain is drawn from a study of cytomegalovirus exposure and HLA in healthy donors. This CDR3 has 18 residues. Unmatched junction bases numbered 15, after V lost 3 bases and J lost 2 bases. Germline values: CDR1 MGHRA, CDR2 YSYEKL. 60 Vbeta and 13 Jbeta primers were used in PCR. Some clones are missing from TCRdb's copy, which holds only in-frame ones; the method was immunoSEQ multiplex PCR. Among under 200,000 clones listed, roughly 80% were seen once. The sample was PBMCs. This rearrangement joins TRBV4-1 to TRBJ2-5; 7 bases are a match to TRBD2. This TCR derives from a woman aged 18-30 years in good health and CMV-seronegative. Here the CDR3 DNA reads TGCGCCAGCAGCCAGCAATGGGGGAGGGGAACCTATCAAGAGACCCAGTACTTC. Its protein is CASSQQWGRGTYQETQYF.